This T cell receptor beta chain was captured in a study of shared T cell receptors in the human thymus. Sequencing used immunoSEQ multiplex PCR; TCRdb keeps in-frame clones, though not all of them. The profile covers 640,000 or so clones, with around 87% appearing a single time and about 0.0094% taken by the ten largest. Germline CDR1 reads MNHEY; CDR2 reads SVGAGI. The V end lost 5 bases, the J end lost 0 bases, and 11 bases lay between the germline ends. This CDR3 contains 15 residues. The same sample was also used in a study of human thymus T cells. That paper notes: Donation came from healthy Finnish infants having corrective surgery for congenital heart defects. Thymic and blood repertoires appeared to show biased V and J gene usage.

The chain recombines TRBV6-5 with TRBJ1-3; D not certain. Sequenced input: thymocytes. The receptor comes from a boy younger than two with a congenital heart defect. CDR3 sequence (DNA): TGTGCCAGCAGTATGGACGGGAACTCTGGAAACACCATATATTTT. As protein: CASSMDGNSGNTIYF.